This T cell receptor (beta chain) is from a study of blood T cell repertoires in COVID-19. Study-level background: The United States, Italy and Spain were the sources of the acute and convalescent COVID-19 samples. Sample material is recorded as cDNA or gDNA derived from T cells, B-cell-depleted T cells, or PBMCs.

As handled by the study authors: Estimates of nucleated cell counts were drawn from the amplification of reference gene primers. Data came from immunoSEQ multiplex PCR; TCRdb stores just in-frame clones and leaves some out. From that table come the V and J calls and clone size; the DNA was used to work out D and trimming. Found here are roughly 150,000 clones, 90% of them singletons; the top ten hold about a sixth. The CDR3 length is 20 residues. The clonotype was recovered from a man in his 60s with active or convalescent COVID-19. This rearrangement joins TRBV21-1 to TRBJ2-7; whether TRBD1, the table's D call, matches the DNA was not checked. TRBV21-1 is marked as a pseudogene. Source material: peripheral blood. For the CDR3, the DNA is TGTGCCAGCAGCAAAATACCCGTCCCACAGGCCCTCCCGTCTAACTACGAGCAGTACTTC. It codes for CASSKIPVPQALPSNYEQYF.